This TCR beta chain was sequenced for a study of vaccination and CD4 T cells after COVID-19. Once obtained from cultured CD4+ T cells, the DNA was sequenced using the Oncomine TCR Beta short-read assay. TCRdb fed the PCR reads into MiXCR, producing one record per CDR3 protein. The data contain some 14,000 distinct CDR3 sequences, less than 45% of them singletons. This clonotype showed up just a few times. The antigen remains unidentified. Sample treatment: roughly nine-day PBMC culture with coronavirus spike peptide pools or control peptides (ViraFEST assay). The CDR3 is 17 residues long. Trimming at V came to 5 bases and at J to 4 bases, leaving 7 bases not matched to a gene. The germline CDR1 and CDR2 sequences are SGHVT and SQSDAQ.

The rearrangement joins TRBV7-4 to TRBJ2-3, with 15 bases matching TRBD2. The origin of this receptor is a human donor who had recovered from COVID-19. Source material: CD4+ T cells from blood, cultured in vitro. The CDR3 protein is CASSPGTSGRIPDTQYF. DNA of the CDR3: TGTGCCAGCAGCCCTGGGACTAGCGGGAGGATCCCAGATACGCAGTATTTT.